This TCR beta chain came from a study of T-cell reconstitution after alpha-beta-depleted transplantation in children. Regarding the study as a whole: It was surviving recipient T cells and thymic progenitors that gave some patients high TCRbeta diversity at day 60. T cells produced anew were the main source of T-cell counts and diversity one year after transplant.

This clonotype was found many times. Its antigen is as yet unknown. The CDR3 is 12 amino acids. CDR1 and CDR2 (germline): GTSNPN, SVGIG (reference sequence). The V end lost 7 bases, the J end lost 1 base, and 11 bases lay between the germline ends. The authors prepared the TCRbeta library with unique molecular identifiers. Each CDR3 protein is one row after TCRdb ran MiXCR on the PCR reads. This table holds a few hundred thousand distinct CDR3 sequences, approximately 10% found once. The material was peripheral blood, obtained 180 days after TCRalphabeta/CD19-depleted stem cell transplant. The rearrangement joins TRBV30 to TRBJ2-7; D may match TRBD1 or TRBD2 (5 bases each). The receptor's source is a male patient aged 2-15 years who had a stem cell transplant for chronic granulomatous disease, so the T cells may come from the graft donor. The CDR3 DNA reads TGTGCCTCGGGGACGGGGTCCTACGAGCAGTACTTC. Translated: CASGTGSYEQYF.